The rows below give T cell receptor beta chains drawn from one sample of a study of Ad26.COV2.S vaccination and SARS-CoV-2 variants. TCRdb's table, derived via immunoSEQ multiplex PCR, lists solely in-frame clones and lacks some. The table has 200,000 to 250,000 clones, approximately 87% seen once. The sequenced sample was peripheral blood, obtained in a trial of Ad26.COV2.S vaccine versus placebo. These receptors all stem from a person between 18 and 59 years old who received the Ad26.COV2.S COVID-19 vaccine or a placebo. CDR3s include the opening cysteine and the closing phenylalanine or tryptophan. A D gene is named only where the DNA matches it firmly. Clone size appears in some rows only: once, few, many, or a class for an expanded clone.

j_gene | d_gene | abundance | v_gene | CDR3aa | CDR3nt
TRBJ1-2 | TRBD1 | - | TRBV5-6 | CASSSGQGYGYTF | TGTGCCAGCAGCTCGGGACAGGGCTATGGCTACACCTTC
TRBJ1-6 | - | - | TRBV27 | CASSSLSSYNSPLHF | TGTGCCAGCAGTTCCCTAAGCTCCTATAATTCACCCCTCCACTTT
TRBJ2-2 | - | - | TRBV19 | CASSIFPGELFF | TGTGCCAGTAGTATATTCCCCGGGGAGCTGTTTTTT
TRBJ2-1 | - | - | TRBV28 | CASSPGNEQFF | TGTGCCAGCAGTCCTGGCAATGAGCAGTTCTTC
TRBJ2-7 | TRBD2 | - | TRBV10-3 | CAISDRLAGGYEQYF | TGTGCCATCAGTGACAGGCTAGCGGGAGGATACGAGCAGTACTTC
TRBJ1-2 | TRBD1 | - | TRBV3-1/TRBV3-2 | CASSQSGQDHYGYTF | TGTGCCAGCAGCCAATCGGGACAGGACCACTATGGCTACACCTTC
TRBJ1-2 | - | - | TRBV27 | CASSPTTPSYGYTF | TGTGCCAGCAGTCCGACGACCCCGAGCTATGGCTACACCTTC
TRBJ1-6 | TRBD1 | - | TRBV28 | CASSPTGVSPLHF | TGTGCCAGCAGCCCAACAGGGGTTTCACCCCTCCACTTT
TRBJ1-6 | - | - | TRBV19 | CASSNRDRDNSPLHF | TGTGCCAGTAGTAACCGGGACCGAGATAATTCACCCCTCCACTTT
TRBJ2-3 | TRBD2 | - | TRBV7-6 | CASSHSGGVGGTDTQYF | TGTGCCAGCAGCCATAGCGGGGGGGTCGGGGGCACAGATACGCAGTATTTT
TRBJ1-4 | - | - | TRBV19 | CASSPAGTTKLFF | TGTGCCAGTAGTCCAGCCGGGACAACTAAACTGTTTTTT
TRBJ2-1 | TRBD1 | - | TRBV5-1 | CASRGQGFFRGTNEQFF | TGCGCCAGCAGGGGACAGGGCTTCTTTCGAGGTACAAATGAGCAGTTCTTC
TRBJ1-2 | TRBD1 | few | TRBV30 | CAWSEPGQGFYGYTF | TGTGCCTGGAGTGAGCCGGGACAGGGGTTCTATGGCTACACCTTC
TRBJ1-4 | - | - | TRBV5-1 | CASSLASGPSEKLFF | TGCGCCAGCAGTCTGGCGTCCGGGCCGAGTGAAAAACTGTTTTTT
TRBJ1-1 | TRBD1 | - | TRBV25-1 | CASTAGGTGTEAFF | TGTGCCAGCACCGCAGGGGGGACAGGCACTGAAGCTTTCTTT
TRBJ2-5 | TRBD1 | - | TRBV7-7 | CASSLAQTGPQETQYF | TGTGCTAGCAGCTTAGCGCAGACAGGGCCCCAAGAGACCCAGTACTTC
TRBJ2-7 | - | - | TRBV3-1/TRBV3-2 | CASSQEAGRGSGEQYF | TGTGCCAGCAGCCAAGAGGCCGGGAGAGGATCGGGAGAGCAGTACTTC
TRBJ1-1 | - | - | TRBV4-3 | CASSQDILPGLNTEAFF | TGCGCCAGCAGCCAAGATATCTTACCAGGATTGAACACTGAAGCTTTCTTT